Listed below are T cell receptor beta chains from one sample, sequenced in a study of response to subunit inactivated influenza vaccine. TCRdb passed the RT-PCR reads through MiXCR, listing each CDR3 protein once. The sample has roughly 570,000 distinct CDR3 sequences; approximately 12% are singletons. The sequenced sample was PBMCs from blood, obtained more than 35 days after vaccination. Receptors were obtained from a man in his forties or fifties who received an inactivated influenza vaccine. The CDR3 runs from the conserved cysteine through the conserved F or W. A D gene is named only where the DNA matches it firmly. Some rows mark clone size as missing; the rest say once, few, many or name a class of expanded clone.

V gene	J gene	clone size	D gene	CDR3 protein	CDR3 DNA
TRBV5-1	TRBJ1-1	-	-	CASSFGGVGYTEAFF	TGCGCCAGCAGCTTTGGAGGGGTGGGGTACACTGAAGCTTTCTTT
TRBV4-3	TRBJ2-2	-	TRBD2	CASSQNWRLAGGGGELFF	TGCGCCAGCAGCCAAAATTGGAGACTAGCGGGAGGGGGCGGGGAGCTGTTTTTT
TRBV4-2	TRBJ2-7	few	TRBD2	CASSQASSGRAGEQYF	TGTGCCAGCAGCCAAGCCTCTAGCGGGAGGGCCGGCGAGCAGTACTTC
TRBV12-3/TRBV12-4	TRBJ2-5	many	TRBD2	CASRLGLAGVGETQYF	TGTGCCAGCAGGCTCGGACTAGCGGGAGTGGGAGAGACCCAGTACTTC
TRBV20-1	TRBJ2-7	-	-	CSVTGNYEQYF	TGCAGTGTCACGGGAAACTACGAGCAGTACTTC
TRBV9	TRBJ1-6	few	-	CASSVEAANSPLHF	TGTGCCAGCAGCGTAGAGGCAGCTAATTCACCCCTCCACTTT
TRBV10-3	TRBJ2-5	-	TRBD1	CAISDLLNRDRQETQYF	TGTGCCATCAGTGATCTCCTCAACCGGGACAGACAAGAGACCCAGTACTTC
TRBV28	TRBJ2-3	-	TRBD1	CASSPIAGQGKSDTQYF	TGTGCCAGCAGTCCAATCGCTGGACAGGGGAAATCAGATACGCAGTATTTT
TRBV25-1	TRBJ2-1	many	TRBD1	CASSEIGRTGANEQFF	TGTGCCAGCAGTGAAATCGGAAGGACAGGGGCAAATGAGCAGTTCTTC
TRBV24-1	TRBJ2-1	-	-	CATSDLGISGGNNEQFF	TGTGCCACCAGTGATTTAGGGATTAGCGGAGGGAACAATGAGCAGTTCTTC
TRBV29-1	TRBJ2-1	once	-	CSVEDRGKSYNEHFF	TGCAGCGTTGAAGATCGGGGGAAATCCTACAATGAGCATTTCTTC
TRBV20-1	TRBJ2-3	-	TRBD2	CSARDPSGSTKQYF	TGCAGTGCTAGAGATCCCAGCGGGAGTACAAAGCAGTATTTT
TRBV5-8	TRBJ2-5	many	-	CASSLEPGQETQYF	TGTGCCAGCAGCTTGGAACCGGGGCAAGAGACCCAGTACTTC
TRBV29-1	TRBJ2-1	few	-	CSVEDRGRALSYNEQFF	TGCAGCGTTGAAGATCGGGGGCGAGCGCTCTCCTACAATGAGCAGTTCTTC
TRBV27	TRBJ2-7	-	TRBD2	CASSLGGRAEEQYF	TGTGCCAGCAGTTTAGGAGGGAGGGCCGAAGAGCAGTACTTC
TRBV10-3	TRBJ1-4	few	TRBD1	CAIAGGSNEKLFF	TGTGCCATAGCAGGGGGGTCTAATGAAAAACTGTTTTTT
TRBV25-1	TRBJ2-5	few	-	CASSGGMWSQGETQYF	TGTGCCAGCAGCGGGGGTATGTGGTCCCAGGGGGAGACCCAGTACTTC
TRBV12-3/TRBV12-4	TRBJ2-1	few	TRBD2	CASSQIAGVVYNEQFF	TGTGCCAGCAGTCAAATAGCGGGAGTGGTCTACAATGAGCAGTTCTTC
TRBV9	TRBJ1-6	few	-	CASSVGEVRSYNSPLHF	TGTGCCAGCAGCGTAGGGGAGGTGCGATCCTATAATTCACCCCTCCACTTT